This TCR beta chain came from a study of blood T cell repertoires in COVID-19. CDR1 SEHNR and CDR2 FQNEAQ come from the germline V gene (reference sequence). CDR3 length: 14 residues. The ends were cut back, 0 bases at V and 6 bases at J, with 11 bases in the middle. Original data processing: Quantification of nucleated cells was approximated via reference gene primer amplification. Clones were sequenced by immunoSEQ multiplex PCR, and TCRdb holds only the in-frame ones, with some missing. V and J calls and clone size follow that table, whereas D and trimming were derived from the DNA. The sample yields some 430,000 clones, roughly 91% seen once.

The sequenced sample consisted of PBMCs or T cells enriched from blood (not recorded which). This receptor was taken from a man between 18 and 35 years old who had recovered from COVID-19. The chain has TRBV7-9 and TRBJ1-2, with TRBD1 as a possible D gene (5 bases). The CDR3 bases are TGTGCCAGCAGCTTAGCATCGGGGGATAATGGCTACACCTTC. This encodes CASSLASGDNGYTF. The full variable domain, rest sourced from reference TRBV7-9 and TRBJ1-2, is DTGVSQNPRHKITKRGQNVTFRCDPISEHNRLYWYRQTLGQGPEFLTYFQNEAQLEKSRLLSDRFSAERPKGSFSTLEIQRTEQGDSAMYLCASSLASGDNGYTFGSGTRLTVV.